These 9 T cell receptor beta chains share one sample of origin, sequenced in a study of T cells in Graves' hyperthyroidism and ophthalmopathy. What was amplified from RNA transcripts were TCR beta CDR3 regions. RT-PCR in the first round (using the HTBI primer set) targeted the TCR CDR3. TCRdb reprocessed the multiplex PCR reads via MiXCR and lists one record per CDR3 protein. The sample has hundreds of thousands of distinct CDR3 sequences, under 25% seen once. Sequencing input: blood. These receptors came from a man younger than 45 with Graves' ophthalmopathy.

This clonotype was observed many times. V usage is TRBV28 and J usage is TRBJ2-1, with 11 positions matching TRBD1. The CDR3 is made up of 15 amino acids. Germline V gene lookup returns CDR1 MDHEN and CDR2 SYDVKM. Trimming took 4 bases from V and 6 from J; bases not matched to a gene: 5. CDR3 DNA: TGTGCCAGCAGTTCCCCGGGACAGGGGGTCAATGAGCAGTTCTTC. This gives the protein CASSSPGQGVNEQFF.

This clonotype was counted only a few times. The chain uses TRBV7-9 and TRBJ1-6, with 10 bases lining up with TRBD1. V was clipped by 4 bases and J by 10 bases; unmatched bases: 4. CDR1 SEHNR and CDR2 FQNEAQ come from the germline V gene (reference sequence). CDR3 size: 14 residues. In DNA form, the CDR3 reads TGTGCCAGCAGCTCGGGACAGGGGATGTCACCCCTCCACTTT. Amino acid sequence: CASSSGQGMSPLHF. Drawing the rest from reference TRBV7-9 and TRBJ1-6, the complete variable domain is DTGVSQNPRHKITKRGQNVTFRCDPISEHNRLYWYRQTLGQGPEFLTYFQNEAQLEKSRLLSDRFSAERPKGSFSTLEIQRTEQGDSAMYLCASSSGQGMSPLHFGNGTRLTVT.

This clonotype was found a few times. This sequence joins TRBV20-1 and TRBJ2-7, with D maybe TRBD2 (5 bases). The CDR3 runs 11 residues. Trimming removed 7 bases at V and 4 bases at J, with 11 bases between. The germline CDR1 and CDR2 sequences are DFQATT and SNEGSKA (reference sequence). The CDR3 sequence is CSVGEFYEQYF. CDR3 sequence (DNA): TGCAGTGTCGGGGAGTTTTACGAGCAGTACTTC.

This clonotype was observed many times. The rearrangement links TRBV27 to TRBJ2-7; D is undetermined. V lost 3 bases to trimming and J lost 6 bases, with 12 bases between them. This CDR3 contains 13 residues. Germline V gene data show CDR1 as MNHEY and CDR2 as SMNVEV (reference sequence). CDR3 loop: CASSLVLSSEQYF. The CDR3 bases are TGTGCCAGCAGTTTGGTACTTAGTAGCGAGCAGTACTTC.

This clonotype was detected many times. The CDR3 DNA reads TGTGCCAGCAGCTTACTCCCTTCCGACAGGGGCGGCTACGAGCAGTACTTC. It specifies CASSLLPSDRGGYEQYF. The chain is built from TRBV7-8 and TRBJ2-7; 8 positions agree with TRBD1. The CDR3 is 17 amino acids. Germline assignment: CDR1 SGHVS and CDR2 FQNEAQ. J gave up 3 bases and V 2 bases, and 12 bases lay outside the gene matches.

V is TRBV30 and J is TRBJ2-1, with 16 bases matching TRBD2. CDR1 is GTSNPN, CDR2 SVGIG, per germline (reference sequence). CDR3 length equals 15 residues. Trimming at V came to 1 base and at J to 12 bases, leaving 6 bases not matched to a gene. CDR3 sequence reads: CAWSGGLAGGVRQFF. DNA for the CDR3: TGTGCCTGGAGTGGGGGACTAGCGGGAGGGGTTCGGCAGTTCTTC.

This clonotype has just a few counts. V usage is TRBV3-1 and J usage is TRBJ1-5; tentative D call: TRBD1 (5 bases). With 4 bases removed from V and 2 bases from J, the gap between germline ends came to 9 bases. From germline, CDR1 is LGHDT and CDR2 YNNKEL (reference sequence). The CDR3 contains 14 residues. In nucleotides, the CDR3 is TGTGCCAGCAGCCGGGGCCTCGGCAATCAGCCCCAGCATTTT. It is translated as CASSRGLGNQPQHF.

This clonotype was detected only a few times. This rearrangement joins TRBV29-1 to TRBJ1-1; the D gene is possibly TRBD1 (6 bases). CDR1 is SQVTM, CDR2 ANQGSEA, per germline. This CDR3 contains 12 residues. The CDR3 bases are TGCAGGGCCCAACAGGGGAACACTGAAGCTTTCTTT. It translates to CRAQQGNTEAFF.

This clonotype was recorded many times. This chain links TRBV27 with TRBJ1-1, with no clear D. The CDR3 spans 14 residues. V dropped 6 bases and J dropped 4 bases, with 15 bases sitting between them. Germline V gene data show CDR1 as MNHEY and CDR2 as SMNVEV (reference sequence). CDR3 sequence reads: CASSLSRGGTEAFF. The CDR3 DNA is TGTGCCAGCAGCCTTAGCCGGGGAGGCACTGAAGCTTTCTTT.